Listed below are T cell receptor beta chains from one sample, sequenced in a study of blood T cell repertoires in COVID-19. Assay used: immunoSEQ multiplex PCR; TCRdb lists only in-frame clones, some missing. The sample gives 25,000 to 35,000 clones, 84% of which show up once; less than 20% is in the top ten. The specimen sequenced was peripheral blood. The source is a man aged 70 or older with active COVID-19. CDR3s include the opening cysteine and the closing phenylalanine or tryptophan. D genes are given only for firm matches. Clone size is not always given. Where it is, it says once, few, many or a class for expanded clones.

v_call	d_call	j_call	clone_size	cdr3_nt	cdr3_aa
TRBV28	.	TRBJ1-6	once	TGTGCCAGCACCCTCCGGGATAATTCACCCCTCCACTTT	CASTLRDNSPLHF
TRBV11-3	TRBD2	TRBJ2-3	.	TGTGCCAGCAGCCGGACTAGCGGGGGGGCAGGTACGCAGTATTTT	CASSRTSGGAGTQYF
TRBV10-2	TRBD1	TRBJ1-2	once	TGCGCCAGCAGCGCCGGGACAGGGCGCTTAAACTATGGCTACACCTTC	CASSAGTGRLNYGYTF
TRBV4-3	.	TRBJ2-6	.	TGCGCCAGCAGCCAAGATCGGGTCAGCTCTGGGGCCAACGTCCTGACTTTC	CASSQDRVSSGANVLTF
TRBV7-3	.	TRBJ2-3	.	TGTGCCAGCAGCTCCCTGGGGGGTGGGCTAGGCACAGATACGCAGTATTTT	CASSSLGGGLGTDTQYF
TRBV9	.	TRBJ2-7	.	TGTGCCAGCAGCGTAGATGGAGGGAACTACGAGCAGTACTTC	CASSVDGGNYEQYF
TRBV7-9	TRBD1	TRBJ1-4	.	TGTGCCAGCAGCTCCGGGACAGCTAATGAAAAACTGTTTTTT	CASSSGTANEKLFF
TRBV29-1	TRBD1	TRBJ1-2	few	TGCAGCGTCGCAGGGGGCTATGGCTACACCTTC	CSVAGGYGYTF
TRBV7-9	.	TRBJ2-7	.	TGTGCCAGCAGAGAGGGTTTAGGCGAGCAGTACTTC	CASREGLGEQYF
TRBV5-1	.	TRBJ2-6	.	TGCGCCAGCAGCCCGAGAGTTGGGGCCAACGTCCTGACTTTC	CASSPRVGANVLTF
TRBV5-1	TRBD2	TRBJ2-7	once	TGCGCCAGCAGCTTGGAAGCGGGGGGCCCCTACGAGCAGTACTTC	CASSLEAGGPYEQYF
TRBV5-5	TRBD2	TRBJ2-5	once	TGTGCCAGCAGCTTGGCCAGGGAGGGAACCCAAGAGACCCAGTACTTC	CASSLAREGTQETQYF
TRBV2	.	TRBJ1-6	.	TGTGCCAGCAGAGGCGGGAGCTCCTATAATTCACCCCTCCACTTT	CASRGGSSYNSPLHF
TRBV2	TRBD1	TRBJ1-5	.	TGTGCCAGCAGAGCTTCCCGGGACAGGGGTCTTCTTAATCAGCCCCAGCATTTT	CASRASRDRGLLNQPQHF
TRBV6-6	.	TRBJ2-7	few	TGTGCCAGCAGTCCCAGACAAACAGCCTACGAGCAGTACTTC	CASSPRQTAYEQYF
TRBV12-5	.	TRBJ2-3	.	TGTGCTAGTGGTTACAGACAGGCCACAGATACGCAGTATTTT	CASGYRQATDTQYF
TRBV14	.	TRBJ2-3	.	TGTGCCAGCAGCCAAGATTTCGGAGTGCAGTATTTT	CASSQDFGVQYF